This TCR beta chain emerged from a study of blood T cell repertoires in COVID-19. Study in general: Donors in the United States, Italy and Spain gave samples during acute or convalescent COVID-19. The analysed material was cDNA or gDNA that came from T cells, B-cell-depleted T cells, or PBMCs.

The CDR3 is 13 residues long. V lost 7 bases and J lost 4, with 13 bases in between. Authors' methods: The assay estimated nucleated cells by amplifying reference gene primers. Clones were read by immunoSEQ multiplex PCR, and TCRdb kept only the in-frame ones, dropping some. Clone size and the V and J calls come from that table; the DNA yielded D and trimming. The profile shows some 100,000 clones, roughly nine tenths of them singletons. The sample consisted of peripheral blood. The chain employs TRBV12-3 or TRBV12-4 and TRBJ1-1; perhaps TRBD1 as D (6 bases). The receptor was isolated from a man between 60 and 70 years old with acute or convalescent COVID-19. DNA for the CDR3: TGTGCCAGCACCCCGACAGGTCCCACTGAAGCTTTCTTT. Translating it yields CASTPTGPTEAFF.